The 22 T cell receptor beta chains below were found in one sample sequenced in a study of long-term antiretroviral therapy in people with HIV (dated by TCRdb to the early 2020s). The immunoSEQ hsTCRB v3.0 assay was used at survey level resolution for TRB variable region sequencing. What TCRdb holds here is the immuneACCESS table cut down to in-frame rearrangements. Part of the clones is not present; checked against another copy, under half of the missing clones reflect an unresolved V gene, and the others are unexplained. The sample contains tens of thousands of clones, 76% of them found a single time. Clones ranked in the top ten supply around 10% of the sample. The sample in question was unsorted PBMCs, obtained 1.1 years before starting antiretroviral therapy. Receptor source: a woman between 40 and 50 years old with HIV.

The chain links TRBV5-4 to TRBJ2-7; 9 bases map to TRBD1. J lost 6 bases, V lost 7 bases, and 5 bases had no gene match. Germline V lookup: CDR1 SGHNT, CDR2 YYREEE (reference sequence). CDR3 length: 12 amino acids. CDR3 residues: CASGTGTSEQYF. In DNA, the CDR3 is TGTGCCAGCGGGACAGGGACCTCCGAGCAGTACTTC.

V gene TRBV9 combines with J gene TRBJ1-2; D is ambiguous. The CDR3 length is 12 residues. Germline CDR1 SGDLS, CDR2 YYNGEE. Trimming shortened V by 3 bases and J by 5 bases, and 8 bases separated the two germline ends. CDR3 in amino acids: CASSGPTYGYTF. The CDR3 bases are TGTGCCAGCAGCGGTCCCACTTATGGCTACACCTTC.

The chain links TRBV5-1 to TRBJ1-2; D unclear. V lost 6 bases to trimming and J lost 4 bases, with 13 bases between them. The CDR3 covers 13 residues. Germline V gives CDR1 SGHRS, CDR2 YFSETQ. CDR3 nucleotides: TGCGCCAGCACCAAGCACGAGGGCTATGGCTACACCTTC. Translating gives CASTKHEGYGYTF. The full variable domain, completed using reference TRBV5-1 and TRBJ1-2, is KAGVTQTPRYLIKTRGQQVTLSCSPISGHRSVSWYQQTPGQGLQFLFEYFSETQRNKGNFPGRFSGRQFSNSRSEMNVSTLELGDSALYLCASTKHEGYGYTFGSGTRLTVV.

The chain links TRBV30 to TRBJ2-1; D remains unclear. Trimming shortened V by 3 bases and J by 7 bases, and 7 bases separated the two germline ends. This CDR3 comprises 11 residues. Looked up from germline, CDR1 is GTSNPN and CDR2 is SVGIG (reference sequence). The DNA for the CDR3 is TGTGCCTGGAGCGCCAGAAATGAGCAGTTCTTC. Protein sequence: CAWSARNEQFF.

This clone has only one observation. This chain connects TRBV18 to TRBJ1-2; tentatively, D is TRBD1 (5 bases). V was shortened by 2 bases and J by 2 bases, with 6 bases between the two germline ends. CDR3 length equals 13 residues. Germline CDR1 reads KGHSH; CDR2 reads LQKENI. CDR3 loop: CASSPDRNYGYTF. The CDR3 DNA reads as TGTGCCAGCTCACCAGACAGAAACTATGGCTACACCTTC.

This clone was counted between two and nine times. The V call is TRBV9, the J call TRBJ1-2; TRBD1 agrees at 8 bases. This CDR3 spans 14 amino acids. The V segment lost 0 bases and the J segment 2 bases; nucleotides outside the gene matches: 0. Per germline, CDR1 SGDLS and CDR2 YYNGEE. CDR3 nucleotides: TGTGCCAGCAGCGTAGGACAGGGGAACTATGGCTACACCTTC. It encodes CASSVGQGNYGYTF. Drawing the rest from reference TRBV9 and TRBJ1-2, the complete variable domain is DSGVTQTPKHLITATGQRVTLRCSPRSGDLSVYWYQQSLDQGLQFLIQYYNGEERAKGNILERFSAQQFPDLHSELNLSSLELGDSALYFCASSVGQGNYGYTFGSGTRLTVV.

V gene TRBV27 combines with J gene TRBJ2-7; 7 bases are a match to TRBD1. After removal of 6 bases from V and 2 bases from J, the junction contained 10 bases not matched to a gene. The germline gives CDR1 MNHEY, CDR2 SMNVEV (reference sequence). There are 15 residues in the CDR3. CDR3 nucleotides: TGTGCCAGCAGGGGTCGAGGGACAGCGACCTACGAGCAGTACTTC. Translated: CASRGRGTATYEQYF.

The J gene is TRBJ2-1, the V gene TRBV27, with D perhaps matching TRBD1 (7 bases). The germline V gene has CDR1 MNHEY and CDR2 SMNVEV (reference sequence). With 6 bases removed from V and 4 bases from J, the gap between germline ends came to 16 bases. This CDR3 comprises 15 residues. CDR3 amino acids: CASRGHRGLYNEQFF. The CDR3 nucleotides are TGTGCCAGCAGGGGCCACAGGGGACTGTACAATGAGCAGTTCTTC.

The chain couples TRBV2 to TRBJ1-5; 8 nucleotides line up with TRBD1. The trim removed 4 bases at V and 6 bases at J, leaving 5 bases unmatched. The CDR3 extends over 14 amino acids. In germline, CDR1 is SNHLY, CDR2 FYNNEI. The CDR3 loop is CASSAGGGGQPQHF. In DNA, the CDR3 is TGTGCCAGCAGTGCAGGGGGCGGGGGTCAGCCCCAGCATTTT. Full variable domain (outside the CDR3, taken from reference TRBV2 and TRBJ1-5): EPEVTQTPSHQVTQMGQEVILRCVPISNHLYFYWYRQILGQKVEFLVSFYNNEISEKSEIFDDQFSVERPDGSNFTLKIRSTKLEDSAMYFCASSAGGGGQPQHFGDGTRLSIL.

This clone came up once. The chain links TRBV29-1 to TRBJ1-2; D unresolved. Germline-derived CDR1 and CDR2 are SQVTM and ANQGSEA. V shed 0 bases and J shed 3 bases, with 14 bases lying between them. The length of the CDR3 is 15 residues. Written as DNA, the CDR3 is TGCAGCGTTGAAGATACCGGCAAAAAGGACTATGGCTACACCTTC. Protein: CSVEDTGKKDYGYTF.

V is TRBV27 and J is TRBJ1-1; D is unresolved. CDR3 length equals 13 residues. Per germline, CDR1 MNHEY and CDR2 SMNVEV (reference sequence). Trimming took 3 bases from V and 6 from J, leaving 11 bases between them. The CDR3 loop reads CASSFTGVAEAFF. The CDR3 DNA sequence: TGTGCCAGCAGTTTCACTGGGGTCGCTGAAGCTTTCTTT.

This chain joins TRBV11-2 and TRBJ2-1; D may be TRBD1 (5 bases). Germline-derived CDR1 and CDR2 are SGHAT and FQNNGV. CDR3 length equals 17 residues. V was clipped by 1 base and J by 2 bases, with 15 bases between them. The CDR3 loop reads CASSLGPGISTYNEQFF. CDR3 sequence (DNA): TGTGCCAGCAGCTTAGGTCCAGGGATAAGCACCTACAATGAGCAGTTCTTC.

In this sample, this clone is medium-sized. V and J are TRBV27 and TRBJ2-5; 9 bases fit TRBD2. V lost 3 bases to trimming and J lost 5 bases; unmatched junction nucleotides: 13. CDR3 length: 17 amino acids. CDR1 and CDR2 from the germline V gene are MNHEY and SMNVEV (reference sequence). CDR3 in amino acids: CASSLKPRLAGRETQYF. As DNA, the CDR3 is TGTGCCAGCAGTTTGAAACCCCGGCTAGCGGGACGGGAGACCCAGTACTTC.

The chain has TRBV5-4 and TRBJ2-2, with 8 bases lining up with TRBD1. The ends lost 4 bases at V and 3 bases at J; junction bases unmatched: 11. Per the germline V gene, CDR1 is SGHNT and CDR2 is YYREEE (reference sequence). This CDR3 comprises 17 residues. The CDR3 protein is CASSQANRGRDTGELFF. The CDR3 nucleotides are TGTGCCAGCAGCCAGGCTAACAGGGGGAGAGACACCGGGGAGCTGTTTTTT.

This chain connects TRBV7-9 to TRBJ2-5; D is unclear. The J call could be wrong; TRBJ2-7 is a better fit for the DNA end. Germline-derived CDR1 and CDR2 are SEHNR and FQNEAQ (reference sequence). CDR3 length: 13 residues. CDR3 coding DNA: TGTGCCAGCAGCTTTGACGCCTCCTACGAGCAGTACTTC. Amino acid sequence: CASSFDASYEQYF.

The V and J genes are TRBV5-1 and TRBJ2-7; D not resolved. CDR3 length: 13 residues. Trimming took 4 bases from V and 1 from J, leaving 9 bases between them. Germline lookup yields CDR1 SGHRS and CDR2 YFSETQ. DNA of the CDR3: TGCGCCAGCAGCCGTGGTGGTTCCTACGAGCAGTACTTC. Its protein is CASSRGGSYEQYF.

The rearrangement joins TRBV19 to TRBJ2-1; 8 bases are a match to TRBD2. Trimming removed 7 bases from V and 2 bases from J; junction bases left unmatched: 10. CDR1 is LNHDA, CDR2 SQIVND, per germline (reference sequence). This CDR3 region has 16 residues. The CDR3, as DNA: TGTGCCAGTAAGCCACTCCAAGCGGGAGCCTACAATGAGCAGTTCTTC. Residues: CASKPLQAGAYNEQFF.

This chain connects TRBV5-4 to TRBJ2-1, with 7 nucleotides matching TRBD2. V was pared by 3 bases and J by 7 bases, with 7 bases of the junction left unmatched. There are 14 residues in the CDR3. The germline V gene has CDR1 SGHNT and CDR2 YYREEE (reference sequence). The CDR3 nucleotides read TGTGCCAGCAGCTGGGCTAGCGGACGGAATGAGCAGTTCTTC. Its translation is CASSWASGRNEQFF. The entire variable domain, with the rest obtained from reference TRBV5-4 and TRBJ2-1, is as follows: ETGVTQSPTHLIKTRGQQVTLRCSSQSGHNTVSWYQQALGQGPQFIFQYYREEENGRGNFPPRFSGLQFPNYSSELNVNALELDDSALYLCASSWASGRNEQFFGPGTRLTVL.

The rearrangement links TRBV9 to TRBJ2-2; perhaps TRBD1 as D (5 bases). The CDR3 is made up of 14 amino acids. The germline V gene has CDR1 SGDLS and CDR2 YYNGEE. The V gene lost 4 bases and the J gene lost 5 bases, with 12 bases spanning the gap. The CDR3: CASSWGMTTGELFF. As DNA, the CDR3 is TGTGCCAGCAGCTGGGGCATGACGACCGGGGAGCTGTTTTTT.

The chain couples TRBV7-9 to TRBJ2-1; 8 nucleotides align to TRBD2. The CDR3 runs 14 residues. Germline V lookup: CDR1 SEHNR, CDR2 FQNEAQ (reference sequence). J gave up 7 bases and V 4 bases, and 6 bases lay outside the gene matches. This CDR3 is CASSWSGGGNEQFF. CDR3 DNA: TGTGCCAGCAGCTGGAGCGGGGGCGGGAATGAGCAGTTCTTC.

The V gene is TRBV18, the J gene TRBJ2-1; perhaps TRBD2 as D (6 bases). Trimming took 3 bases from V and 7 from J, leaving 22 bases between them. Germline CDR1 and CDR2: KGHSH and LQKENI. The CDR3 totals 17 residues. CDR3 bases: TGTGCCAGCTCACCTCAGATCGGGGGAGGAGGAGAGAATGAGCAGTTCTTC. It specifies CASSPQIGGGGENEQFF.

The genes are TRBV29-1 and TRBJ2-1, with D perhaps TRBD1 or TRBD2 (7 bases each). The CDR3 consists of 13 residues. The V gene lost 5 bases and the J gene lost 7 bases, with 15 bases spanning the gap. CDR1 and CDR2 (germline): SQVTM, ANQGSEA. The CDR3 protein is CSVREGAVNEQFF. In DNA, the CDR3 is TGCAGCGTTAGGGAGGGGGCTGTAAATGAGCAGTTCTTC.